These 2 T cell receptor beta chains came from one sample sequenced in a study of blood T cells in healthy people across ages. A second PCR of roughly 7 to 11 cycles used a sample-barcoded 5' primer and a J-beta primer mix. TCRdb recomputed calls from the 5' RACE reads with MiXCR, one row per CDR3 protein. The sample yields roughly 900,000 distinct CDR3 sequences, 48% seen once. Sequencing was performed on blood. These receptors all stem from a man aged 25 to 45 in good health.

The chain is built from TRBV29-1 and TRBJ2-5; TRBD2 aligns across 8 bases. This CDR3 has 13 amino acids. V trimming: 4 bases; J trimming: 2 bases; junction bases outside the gene matches: 3. Germline V gene sequence: CDR1 SQVTM, CDR2 ANQGSEA. The CDR3: CSVVSSGQETQYF. Here the CDR3 DNA reads TGCAGCGTTGTTTCTAGCGGGCAAGAGACCCAGTACTTC.

This clonotype was counted only a few times. This chain joins TRBV7-2 and TRBJ2-7; TRBD1 or TRBD2 may be the D gene (5 bases each). The end of the DNA is better explained by TRBJ2-5, so the J call may be wrong. Per germline, CDR1 SGHTA and CDR2 FQGNSA. The length of the CDR3 is 16 residues. CDR3 loop: CASSPGTGRLGETQYF. The CDR3 DNA follows: TGTGCCAGCAGCCCAGGGACGGGACGGCTAGGAGAGACCCAGTACTTC.